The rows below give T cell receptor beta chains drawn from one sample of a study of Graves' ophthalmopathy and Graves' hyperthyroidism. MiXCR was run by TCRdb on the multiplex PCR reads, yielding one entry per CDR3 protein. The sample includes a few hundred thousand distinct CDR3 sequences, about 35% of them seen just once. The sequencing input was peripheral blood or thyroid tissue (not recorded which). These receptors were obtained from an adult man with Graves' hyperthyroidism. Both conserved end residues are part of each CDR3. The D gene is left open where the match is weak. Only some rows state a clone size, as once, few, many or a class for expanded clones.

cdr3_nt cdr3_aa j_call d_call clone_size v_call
TGTGCCAGCCTACAGTCGACAGGGCGAGGGAACACCGGGGAGCTGTTTTTT CASLQSTGRGNTGELFF TRBJ2-2 TRBD1 many TRBV28
TGCAGTGCTAGACACACAGGGTCGGGTGGCTACACCATATATTTT CSARHTGSGGYTIYF TRBJ1-3 . . TRBV20-1
TGTGCCAGCAGCTTAGCGAAAGGGGGAACTGAAGCTTTCTTT CASSLAKGGTEAFF TRBJ1-1 . . TRBV7-6
TGTGCCAGCAGCCCCTCGACAGGGGTGATAGGTTCACCCCTCCACTTT CASSPSTGVIGSPLHF TRBJ1-6 TRBD1 many TRBV7-9
TGTGCCAGCAGTCAGAGGGAAAATTCACCCCTCCACTTT CASSQRENSPLHF TRBJ1-6 . once TRBV27
TGCAGTCTAAGGGGGGGGGGTCCCTACAATGAGCAGTTCTTC CSLRGGGPYNEQFF TRBJ2-1 . . TRBV20-1
TGCAGTGCTAGGGTAGCGGGGGGGCCTAATGAGCAGTACTTC CSARVAGGPNEQYF TRBJ2-7 TRBD2 . TRBV20-1
TGTGCCAGCAGTTATAGGGACAGCCCTCCAGATACGCAGTATTTT CASSYRDSPPDTQYF TRBJ2-3 TRBD1 . TRBV6-5
TGTGCCAGTAGTAATCGGGTTACAGATACGCAGTATTTT CASSNRVTDTQYF TRBJ2-3 . . TRBV19
TGCAGCGTTGAAGATCCCAGGGTGTATGGCTACACCTTC CSVEDPRVYGYTF TRBJ1-2 . many TRBV29-1
TGTGCCTCTAGGGACACAACTAATGAAAAACTGTTTTTT CASRDTTNEKLFF TRBJ1-4 . many TRBV12-3/TRBV12-4
TGTGCCAGCAGTGAACCCGTTGGACGGGGGAACACTGAAGCTTTCTTT CASSEPVGRGNTEAFF TRBJ1-1 . few TRBV6-5
TGTGCCAGCAGTTTATATGGGGACACCAAGGCCCAAGAGACCCAGTACTTC CASSLYGDTKAQETQYF TRBJ2-5 . . TRBV12-3/TRBV12-4
TGTGCCATCAGTGAGTCTACAGGCCCTGGCTACACCTTC CAISESTGPGYTF TRBJ1-2 . few TRBV10-3
TGCAGCGTCGCGGGACAGTCGAACACTAACTATGGCTACACCTTC CSVAGQSNTNYGYTF TRBJ1-2 TRBD1 . TRBV29-1
TGTGCCAGCAGTCCCGGGACTAGCGGGAGGAGGGGATTC CASSPGTSGRRGF TRBJ2-5 TRBD2 . TRBV25-1
TGCGCCAGCAAGGGGGCAGGGGGAGAGACCCAGTACTTC CASKGAGGETQYF TRBJ2-5 TRBD1 once TRBV5-1
TGCGCCAGCATCCGACCCAGGACAGGGGCAAACTACGAGCAGTACTTC CASIRPRTGANYEQYF TRBJ2-7 TRBD1 many TRBV10-1
TGTGCCAGCAGTCATATCTATGGCTACACCTTC CASSHIYGYTF TRBJ1-2 . . TRBV9
TGTGCCAGCAGCGTAGAACCTACCAGCGGGAGAGGAGAGACCCAGTACTTC CASSVEPTSGRGETQYF TRBJ2-5 TRBD2 . TRBV9
TGCAGCGTGAGCGGTGGGGGACAGTACTTC CSVSGGGQYF TRBJ2-5 . few TRBV29-1
TGTGCCAGCAGTGAAGACGGAGGGTCGGACTATGGCTACACCTTC CASSEDGGSDYGYTF TRBJ1-2 . many TRBV2
TGTGCCAGCAGCCTTCAGATGACATCAACTAATGAAAAACTGTTTTTT CASSLQMTSTNEKLFF TRBJ1-4 . . TRBV7-2
TGTGCCACCAGCAGAGATCCTAGGGGGCTTGAAAACACCATATATTTT CATSRDPRGLENTIYF TRBJ1-3 TRBD1 . TRBV15
TGTGCCAGCAGCTCAACGCCTGGGGGGACTGAAGCTTTCTTT CASSSTPGGTEAFF TRBJ1-1 . . TRBV7-8
TGTGCCACCAGCAGAGGTCTTAGCCGTGATGGCTACACCTTC CATSRGLSRDGYTF TRBJ1-2 . many TRBV15
TGTGCCAGCAGCCGTCTGCCGGGACAGGGAATGGCGGGGGGGTCCTACAATGAGCAGTTCTTC CASSRLPGQGMAGGSYNEQFF TRBJ2-1 . . TRBV9
TGTGCCAGCTCACCATCGGGGACAGGGGACAATCAGCCCCAGCATTTT CASSPSGTGDNQPQHF TRBJ1-5 TRBD1 . TRBV18
TGTGCCAGCAGCTCCCCTACGGCTAATGAAAAACTGTTTTTT CASSSPTANEKLFF TRBJ1-4 . few TRBV28